This T cell receptor (beta chain) was captured in a study of T cells in Graves' hyperthyroidism and ophthalmopathy. Study summary: Staff took peripheral blood when the initial diagnosis was made, before any treatment began. Overall study findings and caveats: Ophthalmopathy and stable hyperthyroidism were separated by a 13 V-J model.

Participants, patients aged 18 to 65, had newly diagnosed hyperthyroidism with a duration under 2 months. Exclusion of a patient resulted from uncontrolled infection, other autoimmune disease, pregnancy or lactation. It was RNA transcripts that yielded the amplified TCR beta CDR3 regions. The HTBI primer set drove a first-round RT-PCR of the TCR CDR3. TCRdb ran MiXCR on the multiplex PCR reads and lists one entry per CDR3 protein. The repertoire has some 620,000 distinct CDR3 sequences, about 17% of them found once; the top ten carry 3.8%. This clonotype was recorded at least ten times. The antigen is not known. The CDR3 has 14 residues. V was trimmed by 6 bases and J by 2 bases, leaving 14 bases between them. Germline loops: CDR1 MDHEN, CDR2 SYDVKM.

The sample taken for sequencing was blood. V usage is TRBV28 and J usage is TRBJ2-7; TRBD1 or TRBD2 may be the D gene (5 bases each). The TCR comes from a woman aged 25 to 39 with Graves' hyperthyroidism. The CDR3 is CASSSPGAAYEQYF. In DNA form, the CDR3 reads TGTGCCAGCAGCTCACCCGGGGCAGCCTACGAGCAGTACTTC.